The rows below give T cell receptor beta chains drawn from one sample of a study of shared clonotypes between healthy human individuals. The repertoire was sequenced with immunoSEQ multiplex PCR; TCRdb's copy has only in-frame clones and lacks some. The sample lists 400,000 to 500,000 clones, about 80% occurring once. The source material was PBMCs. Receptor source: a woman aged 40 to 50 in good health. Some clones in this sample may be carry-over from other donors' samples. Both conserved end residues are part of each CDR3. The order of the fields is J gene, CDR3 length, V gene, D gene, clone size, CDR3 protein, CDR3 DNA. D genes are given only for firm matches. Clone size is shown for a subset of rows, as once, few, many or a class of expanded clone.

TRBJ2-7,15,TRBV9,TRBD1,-,CASSVSTGEAYEQYF,TGTGCCAGCAGCGTATCAACAGGGGAAGCCTACGAGCAGTACTTC
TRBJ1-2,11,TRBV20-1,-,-,CSAIGGGGYTF,TGCAGTGCTATAGGGGGGGGTGGCTACACCTTC
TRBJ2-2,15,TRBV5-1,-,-,CASSLGLAITGELFF,TGCGCCAGCAGCTTGGGTCTAGCGATTACCGGGGAGCTGTTTTTT
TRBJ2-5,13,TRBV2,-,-,CASIRGLQETQYF,TGTGCCAGCATACGAGGGCTCCAAGAGACCCAGTACTTC
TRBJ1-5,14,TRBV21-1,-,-,CASTRAGSNQPQHF,TGTGCCAGCACCCGGGCGGGGTCAAATCAGCCCCAGCATTTT
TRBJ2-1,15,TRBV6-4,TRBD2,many,CASSGTSGSYNEQFF,TGTGCCAGCTCCGGGACTAGCGGCTCCTACAATGAGCAGTTCTTC
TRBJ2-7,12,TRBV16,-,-,CASSQSGYEQYF,TGTGCCAGCAGCCAATCTGGCTACGAGCAGTACTTC
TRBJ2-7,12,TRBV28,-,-,CATRGGSYEQYF,TGTGCCACCAGGGGGGGGTCCTACGAGCAGTACTTC
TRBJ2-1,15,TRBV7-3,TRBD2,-,CASSLGGRDYNEQFF,TGTGCCAGCAGCTTAGGCGGGAGGGATTACAATGAGCAGTTCTTC
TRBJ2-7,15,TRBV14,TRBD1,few,CASSQDRGHSYEQYF,TGTGCCAGCAGCCAAGACAGGGGGCATTCCTACGAGCAGTACTTC
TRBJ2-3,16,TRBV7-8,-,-,CASSLPPERWEGTQYF,TGTGCCAGCAGCTTACCCCCTGAAAGGTGGGAAGGTACGCAGTATTTT
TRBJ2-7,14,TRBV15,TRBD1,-,CATSSRDRANEQYF,TGTGCCACCAGCAGCCGGGACAGGGCCAACGAGCAGTACTTC
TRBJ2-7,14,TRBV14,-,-,CASSQLGVSAEQYF,TGTGCCAGCAGCCAGCTTGGGGTATCCGCCGAGCAGTACTTC
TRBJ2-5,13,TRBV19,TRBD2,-,CASRLAGQETQYF,TGTGCCAGTAGACTAGCGGGACAAGAGACCCAGTACTTC
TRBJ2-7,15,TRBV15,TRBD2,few,CATSRVGGSFHEQYF,TGTGCCACCAGCAGAGTTGGCGGGAGCTTCCACGAGCAGTACTTC
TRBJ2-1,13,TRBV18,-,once,CASSPPFGGEQFF,TGTGCCAGCTCACCACCGTTTGGCGGGGAGCAGTTCTTC
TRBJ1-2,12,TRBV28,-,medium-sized,CASSFGVDGYTF,TGTGCCAGCAGTTTCGGGGTTGATGGCTACACCTTC
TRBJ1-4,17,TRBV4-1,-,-,CASSQDVGGLLNEKLFF,TGCGCCAGCAGCCAAGATGTAGGTGGCCTACTTAATGAAAAACTGTTTTTT
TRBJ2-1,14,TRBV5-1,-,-,CATIELFSYNEQFF,TGCGCCACCATCGAACTGTTCTCCTACAATGAGCAGTTCTTC
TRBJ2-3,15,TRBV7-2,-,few,CASSLVTGGTDTQYF,TGTGCCAGCAGCTTGGTGACGGGCGGCACAGATACGCAGTATTTT
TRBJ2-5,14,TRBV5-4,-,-,CASSFGSCQETQYF,TGTGCCAGCAGCTTTGGTAGCTGCCAAGAGACCCAGTACTTC
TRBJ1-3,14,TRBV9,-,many,CASSASESRGTIYF,TGTGCCAGCAGCGCCTCGGAAAGTCGCGGCACCATATATTTT
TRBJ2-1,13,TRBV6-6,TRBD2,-,CASSYAASGRTFF,TGTGCCAGCAGTTACGCGGCTAGCGGGAGGACGTTCTTC
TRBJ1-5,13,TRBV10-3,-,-,CAISVDGNQPQHF,TGTGCCATCAGTGTAGACGGGAATCAGCCCCAGCATTTT
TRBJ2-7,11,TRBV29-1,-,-,CSVASGFEQYF,TGCAGCGTTGCTTCCGGGTTCGAGCAGTACTTC
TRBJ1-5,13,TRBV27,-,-,CASSITFNQPQHF,TGTGCCAGCAGTATAACCTTCAATCAGCCCCAGCATTTT
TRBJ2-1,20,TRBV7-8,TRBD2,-,CASSHKLPTALLAGTAEQFF,TGTGCCAGCAGCCATAAGTTGCCCACCGCGCTACTAGCGGGAACCGCTGAGCAGTTCTTC
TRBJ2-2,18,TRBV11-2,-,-,CASSSPKTGRLNTGELFF,TGTGCCAGCAGCTCCCCGAAGACAGGGAGGTTGAACACCGGGGAGCTGTTTTTT
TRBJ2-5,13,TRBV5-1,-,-,CASRRDRKETQYF,TGCGCCAGCCGGAGGGACCGGAAAGAGACCCAGTACTTC
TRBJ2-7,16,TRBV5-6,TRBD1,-,CASSRGGYRGYYEQYF,TGTGCCAGCAGCCGCGGTGGGTACAGGGGGTACTACGAGCAGTACTTC
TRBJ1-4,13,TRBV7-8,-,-,CASSSTLGEKLFF,TGTGCCAGCAGCTCCACACTCGGAGAAAAACTGTTTTTT
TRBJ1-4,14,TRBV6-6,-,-,CASNPKSANEKLFF,TGTGCCAGCAACCCAAAAAGTGCTAATGAAAAACTGTTTTTT
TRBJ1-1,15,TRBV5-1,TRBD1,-,CASSFGTVGGTEAFF,TGCGCCAGCAGCTTCGGGACAGTGGGGGGAACTGAAGCTTTCTTT